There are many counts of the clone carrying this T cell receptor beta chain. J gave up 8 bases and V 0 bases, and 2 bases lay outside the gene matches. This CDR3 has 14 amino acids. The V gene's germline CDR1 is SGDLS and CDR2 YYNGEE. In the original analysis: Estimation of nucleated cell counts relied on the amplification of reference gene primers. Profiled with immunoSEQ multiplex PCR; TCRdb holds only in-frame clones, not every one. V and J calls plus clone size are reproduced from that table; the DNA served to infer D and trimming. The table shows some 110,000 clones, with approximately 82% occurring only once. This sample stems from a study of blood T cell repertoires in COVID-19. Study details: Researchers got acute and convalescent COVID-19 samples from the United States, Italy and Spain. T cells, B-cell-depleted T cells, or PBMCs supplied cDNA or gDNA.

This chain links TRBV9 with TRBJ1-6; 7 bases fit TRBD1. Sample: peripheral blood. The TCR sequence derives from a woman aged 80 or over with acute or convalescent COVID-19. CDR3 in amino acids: CASSVVDRDSPLHF. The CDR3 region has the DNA TGTGCCAGCAGCGTAGTCGACAGGGATTCACCCCTCCACTTT.